A single sample is the source of the 21 T cell receptor beta chains below, sequenced in a study of shared clonotypes between healthy human individuals. Repertoires were generated with immunoSEQ multiplex PCR, while TCRdb's copy carries only in-frame clones and drops some. This repertoire shows roughly 700,000 clones, about 74% found once; its top ten account for over 1.5%. Input material: memory CD4+ T cells sorted from blood. The subset is: CD45RA-negative fraction. These receptor sequences come from a woman aged 25 to 45 in good health.

This clone was seen just once. CDR3 sequence reads: CASSGGHEAGELFF. DNA for the CDR3: TGCGCCAGCAGCGGTGGACATGAGGCCGGGGAGCTGTTTTTT. This chain links TRBV5-1 with TRBJ2-2; maybe TRBD1 (5 bases). Germline values: CDR1 SGHRS, CDR2 YFSETQ. This CDR3 comprises 14 residues. Deletions cut 4 bases from V and 6 bases from J, with 13 bases between.

The rearrangement joins TRBV7-9 to TRBJ2-7; 9 bases fit TRBD1. Germline V gene data show CDR1 as SEHNR and CDR2 as FQNEAQ (reference sequence). V was pared by 5 bases and J by 4 bases, with 9 bases of the junction left unmatched. The length of the CDR3 is 15 residues. The CDR3 nucleotides read TGTGCCAGCAGCCGGACAGGGGCTGAAAGGTACGAGCAGTACTTC. Protein sequence: CASSRTGAERYEQYF.

This clone showed up just once. The gene calls are TRBV7-9 and TRBJ2-7, with 11 bases aligning to TRBD2. The CDR3 has 14 residues. Trimming removed 4 bases from V and 6 bases from J; junction bases left unmatched: 5. The V gene's germline CDR1 is SEHNR and CDR2 FQNEAQ (reference sequence). The CDR3: CASSSLAGASEQYF. CDR3 nucleotides: TGTGCCAGCAGCTCACTAGCGGGAGCGAGCGAGCAGTACTTC.

This clone showed up just once. The chain has TRBV30 and TRBJ1-2, with D possibly being TRBD1 (5 bases). Germline loops: CDR1 GTSNPN, CDR2 SVGIG (reference sequence). Trimming took 0 bases from V and 6 from J, leaving 14 bases between them. CDR3 length: 14 residues. The CDR3 DNA reads as TGTGCCTGGAGTGTTAGGAGGGGTTCGAATGGCTACACCTTC. Translated: CAWSVRRGSNGYTF.

The chain recombines TRBV25-1 with TRBJ2-2; D gene ambiguous. CDR3 length: 13 amino acids. Germline V gives CDR1 MGHDK, CDR2 SYGVNS. V was clipped by 8 bases and J by 6 bases, with 13 bases between them. The CDR3 DNA follows: TGTGCCAGCCGAACGATCGGTGCCGGGGAGCTGTTTTTT. Residues: CASRTIGAGELFF.

The chain employs TRBV5-6 and TRBJ1-2; D is perhaps TRBD1 (5 bases). The germline V and J ends were trimmed by 5 bases and 2 bases, with 16 bases remaining between them. Looked up from germline, CDR1 is SGHDT and CDR2 is YYEEEE. The CDR3 sequence is 15 residues long. The CDR3 spells CASRTRPGQNYGYTF. CDR3 bases: TGTGCCAGCAGGACCCGACCGGGGCAGAACTATGGCTACACCTTC.

The chain couples TRBV7-2 to TRBJ2-3; no definite D call. The CDR3 is 15 amino acids. Germline V gives CDR1 SGHTA, CDR2 FQGNSA. The ends were cut back, 0 bases at V and 0 bases at J, with 7 bases in the middle. The CDR3 sequence is CASSLAGVSTDTQYF. The CDR3 nucleotides are TGTGCCAGCAGCTTAGCTGGGGTCAGCACAGATACGCAGTATTTT. The full variable domain, rest sourced from reference TRBV7-2 and TRBJ2-3, is GAGVSQSPSNKVTEKGKDVELRCDPISGHTALYWYRQSLGQGLEFLIYFQGNSAPDKSGLPSDRFSAERTGGSVSTLTIQRTQQEDSAVYLCASSLAGVSTDTQYFGPGTRLTVL.

The chain couples TRBV28 to TRBJ2-1; D ambiguous. V lost 6 bases and J 10 bases, leaving 16 bases between the germline ends. This CDR3 has 13 amino acids. Germline CDR1 reads MDHEN; CDR2 reads SYDVKM. The CDR3 loop is CASSHFTAGEQFF. The CDR3 DNA sequence: TGTGCCAGCAGCCATTTCACGGCTGGAGAGCAGTTCTTC.

V is TRBV4-1 and J is TRBJ2-3; D might be TRBD1 (6 bases). The CDR3 spans 16 residues. CDR1 and CDR2 (germline): MGHRA, YSYEKL. The V and J ends lost 3 bases and 0 bases respectively, with 13 bases between them. The CDR3 coding sequence is TGCGCCAGCAGCCACTCAGGGGTGTCCAGCACAGATACGCAGTATTTT. Translation: CASSHSGVSSTDTQYF.

The chain links TRBV5-1 to TRBJ1-1; 7 nucleotides line up with TRBD1. Germline loops: CDR1 SGHRS, CDR2 YFSETQ. This CDR3 has 14 residues. The CDR3 DNA reads as TGCGCTGCGCGGCAGGGGGGGTTGAACACTGAAGCTTTCTTT. It is translated as CAARQGGLNTEAFF.

V is TRBV19 and J is TRBJ1-4; D is perhaps TRBD1 (6 bases). Germline CDR1 is LNHDA and CDR2 is SQIVND (reference sequence). The CDR3 loop spans 14 amino acids. The ends were cut back, 7 bases at V and 5 bases at J, with 14 bases in the middle. The DNA for the CDR3 is TGTGCCAGTACCGTTACAGGGACCAATGAAAAACTGTTTTTT. This gives the protein CASTVTGTNEKLFF.

The chain uses TRBV7-6 and TRBJ2-3; D remains unclear. Germline CDR1 and CDR2: SGHVS and FNYEAQ. This CDR3 is 14 amino acids long. V was trimmed by 2 bases and J by 4 bases, leaving 10 bases between them. The CDR3 sequence is CASSLTGSPDTQYF. CDR3 coding DNA: TGTGCCAGCAGCTTAACGGGTAGCCCAGATACGCAGTATTTT.

The chain joins TRBV28 to TRBJ1-4, with D uncertain. V lost 3 bases and J lost 10, with 15 bases in between. The CDR3 has 14 residues. In germline, CDR1 is MDHEN, CDR2 SYDVKM. The CDR3 DNA reads TGTGCCAGCAGTTTGTCCAACGCGATGGGAAAACTGTTTTTT. Encoded protein: CASSLSNAMGKLFF.

This clone was detected only a few times. J is TRBJ1-4 and V is TRBV4-1; D is ambiguous. The CDR3 has 15 residues. V was trimmed by 3 bases and J by 7 bases, leaving 15 bases between them. The germline gives CDR1 MGHRA, CDR2 YSYEKL. The CDR3 region has the DNA TGCGCCAGCAGCCACGTTGGAAACGAACGTGAAAAACTGTTTTTT. It specifies CASSHVGNEREKLFF.

This clone has only a few counts. J is TRBJ2-3 and V is TRBV19; D perhaps matches TRBD2 (5 bases). V gave up 5 bases and J gave up 0 bases, with 12 bases separating them. The CDR3 covers 15 residues. Germline loops: CDR1 LNHDA, CDR2 SQIVND (reference sequence). Here the CDR3 DNA reads TGTGCCAGTAGTGTAGGAGGAGGTAGCACAGATACGCAGTATTTT. Amino acid sequence: CASSVGGGSTDTQYF. The whole variable domain, remainder taken from reference TRBV19 and TRBJ2-3, is DGGITQSPKYLFRKEGQNVTLSCEQNLNHDAMYWYRQDPGQGLRLIYYSQIVNDFQKGDIAEGYSVSREKKESFPLTVTSAQKNPTAFYLCASSVGGGSTDTQYFGPGTRLTVL.

This clone was seen more than once but under ten times. V and J are TRBV2 and TRBJ1-3, with D hard to call. This CDR3 is 14 amino acids long. Germline V gene data show CDR1 as SNHLY and CDR2 as FYNNEI. Trimming took off 6 bases at V and 0 bases at J, with 9 bases between the two ends. The CDR3 region is CASRQALSGNTIYF. The DNA of the CDR3 is TGTGCCAGCAGGCAGGCCCTCTCTGGAAACACCATATATTTT. Together with reference TRBV2 and TRBJ1-3, the CDR3 gives the full variable domain: EPEVTQTPSHQVTQMGQEVILRCVPISNHLYFYWYRQILGQKVEFLVSFYNNEISEKSEIFDDQFSVERPDGSNFTLKIRSTKLEDSAMYFCASRQALSGNTIYFGEGSWLTVV.

The chain carries TRBV13 and TRBJ2-5; D is possibly TRBD2 (5 bases). Germline V CDR1 and CDR2: PRHDT, FYEKMQ (reference sequence). This CDR3 is built from 15 residues. V was cut by 5 bases and J by 5 bases, with 18 bases left in between. The CDR3 DNA is TGTGCCAGCAGCCCCACTGGCCAAAGCGGTGAGACCCAGTACTTC. Its translation is CASSPTGQSGETQYF.

This rearrangement joins TRBV30 to TRBJ2-1, with D unresolved. Trimming stripped 2 bases from V and 0 bases from J, with 2 bases between. CDR1 is GTSNPN, CDR2 SVGIG, per germline (reference sequence). CDR3 size: 12 residues. CDR3 residues: CAWSRSYNEQFF. CDR3 DNA: TGTGCCTGGAGTCGCTCCTACAATGAGCAGTTCTTC.

The rearrangement uses TRBV5-4 and TRBJ1-1; no firm D call. CDR1 is SGHNT, CDR2 YYREEE, per germline (reference sequence). CDR3 length equals 15 residues. The germline V and J ends were trimmed by 0 bases and 4 bases, with 13 bases remaining between them. The CDR3 here is CASSLALGESTEAFF. In DNA, the CDR3 is TGTGCCAGCAGCTTGGCCCTGGGCGAGAGCACTGAAGCTTTCTTT.

This chain links TRBV19 with TRBJ1-4, with 9 bases identical to TRBD1. CDR3 size: 12 residues. V lost 6 bases and J lost 12; bases outside the gene matches: 5. Germline CDR1 LNHDA, CDR2 SQIVND (reference sequence). Written as DNA, the CDR3 is TGTGCCAGTAGCGACAGGGGGAGTGAACTGTTTTTT. The encoded protein is CASSDRGSELFF.

The V gene is TRBV18, the J gene TRBJ1-3; no reliable D call. Germline CDR1 is KGHSH and CDR2 is LQKENI. The CDR3 covers 15 residues. Trimming stripped 2 bases from V and 0 bases from J, with 8 bases between. The CDR3 sequence is CASSPRRASGNTIYF. In DNA form, the CDR3 reads TGTGCCAGCTCACCAAGGAGGGCCTCTGGAAACACCATATATTTT. Full variable domain (missing parts from reference TRBV18 and TRBJ1-3): NAGVMQNPRHLVRRRGQEARLRCSPMKGHSHVYWYRQLPEEGLKFMVYLQKENIIDESGMPKERFSAEFPKEGPSILRIQQVVRGDSAAYFCASSPRRASGNTIYFGEGSWLTVV.